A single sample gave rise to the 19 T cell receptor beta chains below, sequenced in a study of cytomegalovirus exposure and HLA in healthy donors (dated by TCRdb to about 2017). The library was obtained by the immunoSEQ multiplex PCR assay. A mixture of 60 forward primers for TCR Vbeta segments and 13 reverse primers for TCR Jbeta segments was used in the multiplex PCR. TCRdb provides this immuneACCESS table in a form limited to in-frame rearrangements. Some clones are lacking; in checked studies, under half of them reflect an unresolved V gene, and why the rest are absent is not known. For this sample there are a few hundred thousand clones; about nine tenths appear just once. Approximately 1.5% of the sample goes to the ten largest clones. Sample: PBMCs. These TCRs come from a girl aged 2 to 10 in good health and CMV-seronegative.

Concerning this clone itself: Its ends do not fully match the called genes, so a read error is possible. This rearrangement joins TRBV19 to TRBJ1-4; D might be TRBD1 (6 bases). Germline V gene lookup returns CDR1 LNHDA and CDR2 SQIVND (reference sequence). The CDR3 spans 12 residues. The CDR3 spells CATSTLGGPGIF. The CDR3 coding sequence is TGTGCCACCTCAACCTTGGGGGGGCCGGGGATTTTT. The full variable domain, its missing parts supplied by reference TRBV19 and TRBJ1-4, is DGGITQSPKYLFRKEGQNVTLSCEQNLNHDAMYWYRQDPGQGLRLIYYSQIVNDFQKGDIAEGYSVSREKKESFPLTVTSAQKNPTAFYLCATSTLGGPGIFGSGTQLSVL.

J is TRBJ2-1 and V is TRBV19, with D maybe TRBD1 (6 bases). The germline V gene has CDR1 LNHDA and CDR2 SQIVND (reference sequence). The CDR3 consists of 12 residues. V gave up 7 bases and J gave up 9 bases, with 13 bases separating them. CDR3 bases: TGTGCCAGTACCCGAGAAGGGGGTGAGCAGTTCTTC. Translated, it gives CASTREGGEQFF.

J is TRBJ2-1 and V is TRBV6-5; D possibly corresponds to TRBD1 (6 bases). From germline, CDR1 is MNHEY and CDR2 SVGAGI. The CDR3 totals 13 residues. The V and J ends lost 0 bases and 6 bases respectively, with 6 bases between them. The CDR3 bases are TGTGCCAGCAGTTACTCGGACAGCAATGAGCAGTTCTTC. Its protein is CASSYSDSNEQFF.

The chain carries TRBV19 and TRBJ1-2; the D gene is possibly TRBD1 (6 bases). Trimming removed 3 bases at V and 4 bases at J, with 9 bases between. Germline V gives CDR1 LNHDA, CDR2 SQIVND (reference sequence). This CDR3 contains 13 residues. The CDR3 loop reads CASSIGQSYGYTF. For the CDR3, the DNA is TGTGCCAGTAGTATCGGACAGTCCTATGGCTACACCTTC.

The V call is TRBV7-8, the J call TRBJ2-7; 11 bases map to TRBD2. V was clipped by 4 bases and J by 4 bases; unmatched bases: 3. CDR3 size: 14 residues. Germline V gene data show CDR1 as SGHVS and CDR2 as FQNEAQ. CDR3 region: CASSSGLAEYEQYF. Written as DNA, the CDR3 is TGTGCCAGCAGCTCGGGACTAGCGGAGTACGAGCAGTACTTC. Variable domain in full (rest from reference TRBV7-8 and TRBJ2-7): GAGVSQSPRYKVAKRGQDVALRCDPISGHVSLFWYQQALGQGPEFLTYFQNEAQLDKSGLPSDRFFAERPEGSVSTLKIQRTQQEDSAVYLCASSSGLAEYEQYFGPGTRLTVT.

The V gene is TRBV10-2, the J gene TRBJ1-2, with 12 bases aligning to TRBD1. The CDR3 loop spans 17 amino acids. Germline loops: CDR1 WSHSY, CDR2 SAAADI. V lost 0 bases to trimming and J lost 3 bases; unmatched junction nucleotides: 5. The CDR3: CASSESWDRGPHYGYTF. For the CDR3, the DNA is TGCGCCAGCAGTGAGTCCTGGGACAGGGGGCCCCACTATGGCTACACCTTC.

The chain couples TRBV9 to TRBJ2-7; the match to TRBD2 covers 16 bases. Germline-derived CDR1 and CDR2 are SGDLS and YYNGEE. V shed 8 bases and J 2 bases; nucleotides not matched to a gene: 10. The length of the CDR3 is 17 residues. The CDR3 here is CARDHGTSGGAPYEQYF. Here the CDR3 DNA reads TGTGCCAGAGATCACGGGACTAGCGGGGGGGCCCCCTACGAGCAGTACTTC. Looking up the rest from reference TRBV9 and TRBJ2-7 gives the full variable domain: DSGVTQTPKHLITATGQRVTLRCSPRSGDLSVYWYQQSLDQGLQFLIQYYNGEERAKGNILERFSAQQFPDLHSELNLSSLELGDSALYFCARDHGTSGGAPYEQYFGPGTRLTVT.

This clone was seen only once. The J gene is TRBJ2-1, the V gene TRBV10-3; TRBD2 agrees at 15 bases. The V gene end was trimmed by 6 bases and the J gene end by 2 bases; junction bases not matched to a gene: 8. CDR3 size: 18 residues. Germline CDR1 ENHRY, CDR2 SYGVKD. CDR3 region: CAIRGLAGGGQAYNEQFF. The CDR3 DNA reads TGTGCCATCAGAGGACTAGCGGGGGGGGGTCAAGCCTACAATGAGCAGTTCTTC.

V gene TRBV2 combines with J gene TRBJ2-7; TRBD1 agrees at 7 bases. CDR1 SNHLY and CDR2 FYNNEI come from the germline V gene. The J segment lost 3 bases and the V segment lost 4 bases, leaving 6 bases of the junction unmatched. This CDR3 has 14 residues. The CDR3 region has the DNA TGTGCCAGCAGTGGACAGGGCATTATCTACGAGCAGTACTTC. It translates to CASSGQGIIYEQYF.

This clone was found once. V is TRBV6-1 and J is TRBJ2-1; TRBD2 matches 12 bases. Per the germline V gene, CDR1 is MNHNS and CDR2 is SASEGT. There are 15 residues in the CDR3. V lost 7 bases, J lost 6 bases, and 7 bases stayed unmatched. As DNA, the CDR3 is TGTGCCAGCACTAGCGGGGGGGCCCTGCGCAATGAGCAGTTCTTC. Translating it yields CASTSGGALRNEQFF.

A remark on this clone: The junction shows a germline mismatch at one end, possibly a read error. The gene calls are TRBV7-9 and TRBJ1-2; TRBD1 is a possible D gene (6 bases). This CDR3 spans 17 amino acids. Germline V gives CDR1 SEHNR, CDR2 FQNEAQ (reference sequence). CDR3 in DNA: TGTTCCAGCAGCTTAGGGCGGCCAGGGGCCTCTAACTATGGCTACACCTTC. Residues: CSSSLGRPGASNYGYTF. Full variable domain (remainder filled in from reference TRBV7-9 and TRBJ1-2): DTGVSQNPRHKITKRGQNVTFRCDPISEHNRLYWYRQTLGQGPEFLTYFQNEAQLEKSRLLSDRFSAERPKGSFSTLEIQRTEQGDSAMYLCSSSLGRPGASNYGYTFGSGTRLTVV.

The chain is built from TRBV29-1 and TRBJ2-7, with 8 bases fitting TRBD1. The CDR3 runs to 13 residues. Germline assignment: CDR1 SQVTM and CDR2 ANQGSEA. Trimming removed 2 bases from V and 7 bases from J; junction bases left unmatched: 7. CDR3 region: CSVESQGAGEQYF. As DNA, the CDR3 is TGCAGCGTTGAATCCCAGGGGGCCGGGGAGCAGTACTTC.

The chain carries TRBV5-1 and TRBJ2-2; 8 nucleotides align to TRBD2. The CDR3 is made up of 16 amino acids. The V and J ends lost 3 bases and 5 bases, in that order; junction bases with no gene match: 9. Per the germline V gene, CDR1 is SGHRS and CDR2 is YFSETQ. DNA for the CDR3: TGCGCCAGCAGCTCACCGGGACTAGGTGGGACCGGGGAGCTGTTTTTT. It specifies CASSSPGLGGTGELFF.

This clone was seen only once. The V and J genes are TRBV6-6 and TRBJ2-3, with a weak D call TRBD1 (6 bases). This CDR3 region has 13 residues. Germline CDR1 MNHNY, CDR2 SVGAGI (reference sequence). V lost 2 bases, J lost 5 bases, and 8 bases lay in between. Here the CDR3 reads CASSYRQEDTQYF. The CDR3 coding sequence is TGTGCCAGCAGTTACCGACAGGAAGATACGCAGTATTTT.

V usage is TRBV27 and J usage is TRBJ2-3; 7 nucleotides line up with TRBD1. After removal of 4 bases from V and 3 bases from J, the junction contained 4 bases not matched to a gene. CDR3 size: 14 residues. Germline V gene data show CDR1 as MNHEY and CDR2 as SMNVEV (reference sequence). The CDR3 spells CASSSRQGTDTQYF. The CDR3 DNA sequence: TGTGCCAGCAGTTCACGACAGGGAACAGATACGCAGTATTTT.

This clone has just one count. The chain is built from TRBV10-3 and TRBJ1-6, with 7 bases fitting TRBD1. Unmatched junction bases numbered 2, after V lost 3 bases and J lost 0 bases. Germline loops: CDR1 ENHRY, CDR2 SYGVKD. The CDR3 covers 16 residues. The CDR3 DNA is TGTGCCATCAGTGAAAAGGGGGCCTCCTATAATTCACCCCTCCACTTT. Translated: CAISEKGASYNSPLHF.

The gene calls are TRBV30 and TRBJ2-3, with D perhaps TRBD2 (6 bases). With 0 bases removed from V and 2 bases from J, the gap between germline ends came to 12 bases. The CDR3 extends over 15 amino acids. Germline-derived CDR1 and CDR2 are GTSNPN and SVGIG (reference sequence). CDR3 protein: CAWSVFGGITDTQYF. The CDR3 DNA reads TGTGCCTGGAGTGTATTTGGCGGGATCACAGATACGCAGTATTTT.

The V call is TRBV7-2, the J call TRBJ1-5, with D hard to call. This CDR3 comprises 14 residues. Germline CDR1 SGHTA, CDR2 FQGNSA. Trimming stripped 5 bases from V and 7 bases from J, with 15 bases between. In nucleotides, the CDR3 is TGTGCCAGCAGCGTTCGCAGGAGGTTACAGCCCCAGCATTTT. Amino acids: CASSVRRRLQPQHF. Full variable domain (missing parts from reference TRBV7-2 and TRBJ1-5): GAGVSQSPSNKVTEKGKDVELRCDPISGHTALYWYRQSLGQGLEFLIYFQGNSAPDKSGLPSDRFSAERTGGSVSTLTIQRTQQEDSAVYLCASSVRRRLQPQHFGDGTRLSIL.

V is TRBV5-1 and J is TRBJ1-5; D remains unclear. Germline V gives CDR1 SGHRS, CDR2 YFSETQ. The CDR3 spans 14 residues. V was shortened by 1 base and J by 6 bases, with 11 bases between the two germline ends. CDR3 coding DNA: TGCGCCAGCAGCTTGCCAGTACCCTTTCAGCCCCAGCATTTT. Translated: CASSLPVPFQPQHF.